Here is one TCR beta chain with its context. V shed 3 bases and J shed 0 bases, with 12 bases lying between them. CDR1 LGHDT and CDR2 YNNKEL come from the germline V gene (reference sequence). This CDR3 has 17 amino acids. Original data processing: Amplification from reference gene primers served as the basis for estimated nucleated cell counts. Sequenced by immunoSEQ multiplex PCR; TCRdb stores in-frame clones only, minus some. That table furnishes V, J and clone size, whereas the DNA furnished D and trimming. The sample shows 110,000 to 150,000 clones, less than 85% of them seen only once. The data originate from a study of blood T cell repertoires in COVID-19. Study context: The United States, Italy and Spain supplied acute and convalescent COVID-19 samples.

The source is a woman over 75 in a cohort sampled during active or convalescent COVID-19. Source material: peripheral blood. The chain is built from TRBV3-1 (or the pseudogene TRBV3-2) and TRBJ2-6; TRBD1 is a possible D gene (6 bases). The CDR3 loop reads CASSQLRGLSGANVLTF. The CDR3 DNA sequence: TGTGCCAGCAGCCAGCTCAGGGGCCTCTCTGGGGCCAACGTCCTGACTTTC.